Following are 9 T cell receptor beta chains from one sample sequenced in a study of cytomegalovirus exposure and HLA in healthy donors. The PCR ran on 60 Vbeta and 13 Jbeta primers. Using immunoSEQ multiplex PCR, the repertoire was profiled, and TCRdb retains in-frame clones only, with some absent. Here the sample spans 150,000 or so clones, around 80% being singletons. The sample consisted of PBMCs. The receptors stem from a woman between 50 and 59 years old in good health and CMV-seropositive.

The CDR3 nucleotides read TGTGCCAGCAGCGGGTCAGGGGCGTTCTATGGCTACACCTTC. This gives the protein CASSGSGAFYGYTF. The chain joins TRBV2 to TRBJ1-2; the D gene is possibly TRBD1 (6 bases). Germline V gives CDR1 SNHLY, CDR2 FYNNEI. This CDR3 is built from 14 residues. Trimming removed 6 bases at V and 4 bases at J, with 15 bases between.

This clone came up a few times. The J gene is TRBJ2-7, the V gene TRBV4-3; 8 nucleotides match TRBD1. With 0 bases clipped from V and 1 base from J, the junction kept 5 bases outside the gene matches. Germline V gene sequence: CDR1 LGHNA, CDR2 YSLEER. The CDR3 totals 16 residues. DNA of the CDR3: TGCGCCAGCAGCCAAGAGTTCCAGGGGGCATCCTACGAGCAGTACTTC. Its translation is CASSQEFQGASYEQYF.

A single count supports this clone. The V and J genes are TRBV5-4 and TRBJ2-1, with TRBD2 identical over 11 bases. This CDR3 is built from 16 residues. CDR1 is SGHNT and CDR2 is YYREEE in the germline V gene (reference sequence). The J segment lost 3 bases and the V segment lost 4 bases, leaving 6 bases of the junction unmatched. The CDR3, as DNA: TGTGCCAGCAGCCTGGGACTAGCGGATCTCTACAATGAGCAGTTCTTC. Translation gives CASSLGLADLYNEQFF.

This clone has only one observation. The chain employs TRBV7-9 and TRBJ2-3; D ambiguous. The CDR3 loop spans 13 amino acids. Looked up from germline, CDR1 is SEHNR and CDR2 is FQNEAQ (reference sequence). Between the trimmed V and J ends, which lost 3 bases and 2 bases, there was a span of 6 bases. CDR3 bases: TGTGCCAGCAGCTTTTTAAACACAGATACGCAGTATTTT. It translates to CASSFLNTDTQYF.

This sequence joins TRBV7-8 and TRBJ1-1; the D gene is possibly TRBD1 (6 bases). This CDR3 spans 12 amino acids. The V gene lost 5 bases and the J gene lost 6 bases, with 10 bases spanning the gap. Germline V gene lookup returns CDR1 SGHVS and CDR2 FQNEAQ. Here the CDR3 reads CASSPQGAEAFF. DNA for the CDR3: TGTGCCAGCAGCCCACAGGGCGCTGAAGCTTTCTTT. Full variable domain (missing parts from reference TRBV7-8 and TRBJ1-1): GAGVSQSPRYKVAKRGQDVALRCDPISGHVSLFWYQQALGQGPEFLTYFQNEAQLDKSGLPSDRFFAERPEGSVSTLKIQRTQQEDSAVYLCASSPQGAEAFFGQGTRLTVV.

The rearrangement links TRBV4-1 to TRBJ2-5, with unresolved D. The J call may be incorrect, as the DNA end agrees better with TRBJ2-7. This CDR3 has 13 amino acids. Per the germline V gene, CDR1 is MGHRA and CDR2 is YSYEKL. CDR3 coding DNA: TGCGCCAGCAGCGGTGGGGACTCCTACGAGCAGTACTTC. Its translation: CASSGGDSYEQYF.

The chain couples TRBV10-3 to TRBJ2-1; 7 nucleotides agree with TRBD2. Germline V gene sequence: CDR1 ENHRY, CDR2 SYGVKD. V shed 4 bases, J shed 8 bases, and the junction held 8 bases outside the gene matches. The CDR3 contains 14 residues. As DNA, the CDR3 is TGTGCCATCAGTGGGACTAGTAGGGTAGATGAGCAGTTCTTC. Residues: CAISGTSRVDEQFF.

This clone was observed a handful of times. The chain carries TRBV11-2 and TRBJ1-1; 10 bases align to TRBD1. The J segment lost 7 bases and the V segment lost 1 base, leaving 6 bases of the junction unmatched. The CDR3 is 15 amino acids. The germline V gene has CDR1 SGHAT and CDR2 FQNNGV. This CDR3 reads CASSLVDRGGYEAFF. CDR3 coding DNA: TGTGCCAGCAGCTTAGTGGACAGGGGGGGATATGAAGCTTTCTTT.

The CDR3 loop reads CASSHGLGDSPLHF. The CDR3 DNA reads TGTGCCAGCAGCCACGGACTTGGGGATTCACCCCTCCACTTT. The chain has TRBV11-2 and TRBJ1-6; D is undetermined. CDR1 and CDR2 (germline): SGHAT, FQNNGV. This CDR3 has 14 residues. With 5 bases removed from V and 8 bases from J, the gap between germline ends came to 13 bases.